The 22 T cell receptor beta chains below all came from one sample that was sequenced in a study of T cells after yellow fever vaccination. TCRdb used MiXCR to reprocess the 5' RACE reads, holding one entry per CDR3 protein. The table includes roughly 400,000 distinct CDR3 sequences, around a sixth detected once. Sequencing was performed on PBMCs, taken before the yellow fever booster vaccination. The receptor set was obtained from a man between 18 and 35 years old who received the YFV17D yellow fever vaccine.

The rearrangement links TRBV12-3 or TRBV12-4 to TRBJ2-1, with 13 bases that match TRBD2. Trimming took 6 bases from V and 8 from J; bases not matched to a gene: 10. CDR3 size: 16 residues. The CDR3: CASSALTSGGGHEQFF. CDR3 bases: TGTGCCAGCAGCGCCCTTACTAGCGGGGGGGGCCATGAGCAGTTCTTC.

This clonotype has a handful of counts. The V gene is TRBV20-1, the J gene TRBJ1-5; possibly TRBD1 for D (6 bases). The CDR3 spans 15 residues. V was clipped by 6 bases and J by 0 bases, with 15 bases between them. CDR1 DFQATT and CDR2 SNEGSKA come from the germline V gene (reference sequence). The CDR3 is CSAGMNRASNQPQHF. In DNA, the CDR3 is TGCAGTGCCGGTATGAACAGGGCTAGCAATCAGCCCCAGCATTTT.

This clonotype was seen a handful of times. V and J are TRBV29-1 and TRBJ2-7, with 9 bases matching TRBD1. The length of the CDR3 is 11 residues. Germline V gene lookup returns CDR1 SQVTM and CDR2 ANQGSEA. V was clipped by 6 bases and J by 4 bases; unmatched bases: 1. The CDR3 coding sequence is TGCAGCGTCGACAGGGGGTACGAGCAGTACTTC. Its translation: CSVDRGYEQYF.

The J gene is TRBJ1-3, the V gene TRBV12-3 or TRBV12-4; no firm D call. Trimming removed 3 bases from V and 2 bases from J, with 8 bases in between. This CDR3 is built from 14 residues. The CDR3 loop reads CASSFGGTGNTIYF. CDR3 nucleotides: TGTGCCAGCAGTTTCGGAGGGACTGGAAACACCATATATTTT.

This clonotype has just a few counts. V is TRBV6-2 or TRBV6-3 and J is TRBJ2-1, with 8 bases that match TRBD2. The germline V gene has CDR1 MNHEY and CDR2 SVGEGT. V shed 5 bases, J shed 10 bases, and the junction held 13 bases outside the gene matches. The CDR3 has 15 residues. The CDR3 DNA is TGTGCCAGCAGTCCCTCCGGGGGGGCAAGGGGGGAGCAGTTCTTC. This codes for CASSPSGGARGEQFF.

The chain recombines TRBV6-2 or TRBV6-3 with TRBJ1-4, with D unclear. The germline V gene encodes CDR1 MNHEY and CDR2 SVGEGT. The CDR3 length is 10 residues. Trimming shortened V by 8 bases and J by 8 bases, and 6 bases separated the two germline ends. CDR3 DNA sequence: TGTGCCAGCGGGAGGGAAAAACTGTTTTTT. It translates to CASGREKLFF.

This clonotype was seen a handful of times. The chain carries TRBV5-1 and TRBJ1-6; D remains unclear. Germline-derived CDR1 and CDR2 are SGHRS and YFSETQ. The CDR3 spans 13 residues. With 0 bases removed from V and 7 bases from J, the gap between germline ends came to 5 bases. The CDR3 DNA reads as TGCGCCAGCAGCTTGGGACGGAATTCACCCCTCCACTTT. As protein: CASSLGRNSPLHF. Complete variable domain (other parts from reference TRBV5-1 and TRBJ1-6): KAGVTQTPRYLIKTRGQQVTLSCSPISGHRSVSWYQQTPGQGLQFLFEYFSETQRNKGNFPGRFSGRQFSNSRSEMNVSTLELGDSALYLCASSLGRNSPLHFGNGTRLTVT.

CDR3 protein: CASSPLSSEKLFF. The CDR3 region has the DNA TGTGCCAGCAGTCCTCTCTCGAGCGAAAAACTGTTTTTT. This chain joins TRBV5-5 and TRBJ1-4; D unclear. This CDR3 region has 13 residues. The germline V and J ends were trimmed by 5 bases and 8 bases, with 13 bases remaining between them. Germline lookup yields CDR1 SGHKS and CDR2 YYEKEE (reference sequence).

The CDR3 loop reads CASSPQTDEKLFF. In nucleotides, the CDR3 is TGTGCCAGCTCACCGCAGACGGATGAAAAACTGTTTTTT. The chain couples TRBV18 to TRBJ1-4; D gene unclear. V dropped 3 bases and J dropped 6 bases, with 8 bases sitting between them. Germline CDR1 KGHSH, CDR2 LQKENI. The CDR3 length is 13 residues.

V and J are TRBV18 and TRBJ2-7; 8 nucleotides line up with TRBD1. V was pared by 3 bases and J by 4 bases, with 5 bases of the junction left unmatched. CDR3 size: 14 residues. CDR1 and CDR2 from the germline V gene are KGHSH and LQKENI. The CDR3 region has the DNA TGTGCCAGCTCACCGACAGGGGCATTTTACGAGCAGTACTTC. Its protein is CASSPTGAFYEQYF.

Concerning this clonotype: Its ends do not fully match the called genes, so a read error is possible. The chain is built from TRBV28 and TRBJ2-4, with TRBD2 identical over 7 bases. The CDR3 runs to 16 residues. Per germline, CDR1 MDHEN and CDR2 SYDVKM. The CDR3 DNA is TGTGCCAGCAGTATATGGCTGGGGGGGAGCAAAAACATTCAGTACTTC. Its translation: CASSIWLGGSKNIQYF.

This clonotype was counted ten times or more. V is TRBV10-3 and J is TRBJ2-3; possibly TRBD2 for D (6 bases). The V gene lost 0 bases and the J gene lost 2 bases, with 24 bases spanning the gap. Looked up from germline, CDR1 is ENHRY and CDR2 is SYGVKD. CDR3 length: 20 residues. The CDR3 region has the DNA TGTGCCATCAGTGAGTCGATTGATGGGGCTGCGGGGCACTACACAGATACGCAGTATTTT. Translated: CAISESIDGAAGHYTDTQYF.

This clonotype has a handful of counts. The chain links TRBV7-2 to TRBJ1-1; D is perhaps TRBD1 (6 bases). The CDR3 consists of 15 residues. Germline loops: CDR1 SGHTA, CDR2 FQGNSA. V lost 5 bases and J 7 bases, leaving 20 bases between the germline ends. CDR3 amino acids: CASSPMAADSIEAFF. CDR3 DNA sequence: TGTGCCAGCAGCCCGATGGCCGCGGACAGCATTGAAGCTTTCTTT. The full variable domain, with the rest looked up from reference TRBV7-2 and TRBJ1-1, is GAGVSQSPSNKVTEKGKDVELRCDPISGHTALYWYRQSLGQGLEFLIYFQGNSAPDKSGLPSDRFSAERTGGSVSTLTIQRTQQEDSAVYLCASSPMAADSIEAFFGQGTRLTVV.

The genes are TRBV6-1 and TRBJ2-5; TRBD1 aligns across 8 bases. Losses at the gene ends were 7 bases for V and 2 bases for J; bases not matched to a gene: 9. CDR1 and CDR2 from the germline V gene are MNHNS and SASEGT. This CDR3 is built from 15 residues. CDR3 bases: TGTGCCAGCACCTCCGGGACAGGAGTACAAGAGACCCAGTACTTC. This translates into CASTSGTGVQETQYF.

This chain uses TRBV19 with TRBJ2-5; 10 bases fit TRBD2. After removal of 7 bases from V and 4 bases from J, the junction contained 6 bases not matched to a gene. The CDR3 sequence is 14 residues long. The V gene's germline CDR1 is LNHDA and CDR2 SQIVND (reference sequence). Here the CDR3 reads CASKEAGGRETQYF. In nucleotides, the CDR3 is TGTGCCAGTAAAGAAGCGGGGGGGCGAGAGACCCAGTACTTC. Supplemented by reference TRBV19 and TRBJ2-5, the full variable domain reads DGGITQSPKYLFRKEGQNVTLSCEQNLNHDAMYWYRQDPGQGLRLIYYSQIVNDFQKGDIAEGYSVSREKKESFPLTVTSAQKNPTAFYLCASKEAGGRETQYFGPGTRLLVL.

J is TRBJ2-1 and V is TRBV12-3 or TRBV12-4, with 7 bases matching TRBD1. The CDR3 is 14 residues long. Trimming removed 7 bases from V and 6 bases from J; junction bases left unmatched: 9. The CDR3, as DNA: TGTGCCAGCAACAACGCAGGGGGACGCAATGAGCAGTTCTTC. Protein: CASNNAGGRNEQFF.

V gene TRBV7-2 combines with J gene TRBJ2-4; TRBD2 agrees at 11 bases. CDR3 length: 17 amino acids. J lost 0 bases, V lost 3 bases, and 4 bases had no gene match. CDR1 SGHTA and CDR2 FQGNSA come from the germline V gene. The CDR3 coding sequence is TGTGCCAGCAGCTTGCTAGCGGGGGGAATAGCCAAAAACATTCAGTACTTC. It codes for CASSLLAGGIAKNIQYF.

This clonotype appeared many times. V is TRBV20-1 and J is TRBJ1-5, with TRBD1 as a possible D gene (6 bases). Germline V lookup: CDR1 DFQATT, CDR2 SNEGSKA (reference sequence). The ends were cut back, 4 bases at V and 4 bases at J, with 11 bases in the middle. The CDR3 consists of 13 residues. CDR3 nucleotide sequence: TGCAGTGCTATTCGACAGGTTAATCAGCCCCAGCATTTT. Translating gives CSAIRQVNQPQHF.

This clonotype was seen only a few times. The chain employs TRBV5-7 and TRBJ2-2; the D is unclear. TRBV5-7 is filed as an ORF, its function uncertain. The CDR3 totals 16 residues. Trimming stripped 2 bases from V and 0 bases from J, with 11 bases between. The DNA for the CDR3 is TGTGCCAGCAGCTTACATCAGAGATCGAACACCGGGGAGCTGTTTTTT. Translation: CASSLHQRSNTGELFF.

This clonotype was counted only a few times. The gene calls are TRBV20-1 and TRBJ2-7; 12 nucleotides align to TRBD2. Germline CDR1 DFQATT, CDR2 SNEGSKA (reference sequence). This CDR3 is built from 13 residues. With V trimmed by 1 base and J by 7 bases, 2 bases remained unmatched. CDR3 residues: CSARGTSGVEQYF. CDR3 bases: TGCAGTGCTAGAGGGACTAGCGGGGTTGAGCAGTACTTC.

The chain joins TRBV11-2 to TRBJ2-5; D is ambiguous. The germline CDR1 and CDR2 sequences are SGHAT and FQNNGV. Trimming took 0 bases from V and 5 from J, leaving 10 bases between them. The CDR3 extends over 14 amino acids. The CDR3 reads CASSLDRSSETQYF. In DNA form, the CDR3 reads TGTGCCAGCAGCTTAGATCGGTCTTCGGAGACCCAGTACTTC.

Written as DNA, the CDR3 is TGCGCCAGCAGCCGAAATTCCAGGGTCGGGGAAAAACTGTTTTTT. Its translation is CASSRNSRVGEKLFF. The chain couples TRBV4-1 to TRBJ1-4; TRBD1 is a possible D gene (5 bases). The V end was cut by 4 bases, the J end by 8 bases, with 17 bases between. From germline, CDR1 is MGHRA and CDR2 YSYEKL. The CDR3 totals 15 residues.